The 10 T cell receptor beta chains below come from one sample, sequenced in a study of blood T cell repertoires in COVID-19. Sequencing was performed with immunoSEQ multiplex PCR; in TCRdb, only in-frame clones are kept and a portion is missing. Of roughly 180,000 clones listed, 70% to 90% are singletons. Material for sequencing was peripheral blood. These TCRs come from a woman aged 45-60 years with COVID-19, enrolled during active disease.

CDR3: CASSLLDSRETQYF. CDR3 nucleotide sequence: TGTGCCAGCAGCCTTCTGGACAGTAGAGAGACCCAGTACTTC. The chain joins TRBV7-9 to TRBJ2-5; D is perhaps TRBD1 (6 bases). V was shortened by 5 bases and J by 4 bases, with 14 bases between the two germline ends. The CDR3 is made up of 14 amino acids. In germline, CDR1 is SEHNR, CDR2 FQNEAQ (reference sequence).

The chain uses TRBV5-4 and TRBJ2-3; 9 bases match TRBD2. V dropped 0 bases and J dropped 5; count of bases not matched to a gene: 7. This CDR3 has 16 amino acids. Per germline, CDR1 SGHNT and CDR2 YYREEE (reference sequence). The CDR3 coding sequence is TGTGCCAGCAGCTTGGCGGGGCGGGGGGGCGGAGATACGCAGTATTTT. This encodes CASSLAGRGGGDTQYF. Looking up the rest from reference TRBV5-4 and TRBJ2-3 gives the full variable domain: ETGVTQSPTHLIKTRGQQVTLRCSSQSGHNTVSWYQQALGQGPQFIFQYYREEENGRGNFPPRFSGLQFPNYSSELNVNALELDDSALYLCASSLAGRGGGDTQYFGPGTRLTVL.

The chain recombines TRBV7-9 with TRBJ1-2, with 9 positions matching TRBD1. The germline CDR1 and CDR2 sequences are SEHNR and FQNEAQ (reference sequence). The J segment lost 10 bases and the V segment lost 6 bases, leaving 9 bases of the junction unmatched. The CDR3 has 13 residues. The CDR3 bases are TGTGCCAGCAGTTCAAGACAGGGGGATGTCTACACCTTC. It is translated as CASSSRQGDVYTF.

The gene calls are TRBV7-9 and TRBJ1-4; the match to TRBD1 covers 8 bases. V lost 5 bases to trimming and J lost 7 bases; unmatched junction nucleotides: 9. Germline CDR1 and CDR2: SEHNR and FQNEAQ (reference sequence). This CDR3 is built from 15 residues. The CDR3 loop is CASSVGQGVVEKLFF. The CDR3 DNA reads TGTGCCAGCAGCGTAGGACAGGGTGTTGTTGAAAAACTGTTTTTT.

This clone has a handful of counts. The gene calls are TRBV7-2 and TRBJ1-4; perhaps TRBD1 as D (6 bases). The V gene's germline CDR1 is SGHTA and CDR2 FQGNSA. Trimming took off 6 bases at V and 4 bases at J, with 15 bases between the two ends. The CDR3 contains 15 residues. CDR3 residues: CASSLQGGDNEKLFF. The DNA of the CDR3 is TGTGCCAGCAGTTTACAGGGAGGTGATAATGAAAAACTGTTTTTT.

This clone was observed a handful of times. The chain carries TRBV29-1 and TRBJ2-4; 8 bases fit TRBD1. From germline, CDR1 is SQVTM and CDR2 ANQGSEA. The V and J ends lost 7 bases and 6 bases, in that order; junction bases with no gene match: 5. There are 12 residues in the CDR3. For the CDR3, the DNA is TGCAGCGCTGGGACAGGACGAAACATTCAGTACTTC. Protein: CSAGTGRNIQYF.

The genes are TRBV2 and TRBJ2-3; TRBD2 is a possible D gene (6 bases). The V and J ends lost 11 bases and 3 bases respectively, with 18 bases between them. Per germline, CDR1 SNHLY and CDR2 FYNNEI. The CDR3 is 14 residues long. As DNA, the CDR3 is TGTGCCGGGTCCCTAGCGTCTAGGACAGATACGCAGTATTTT. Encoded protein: CAGSLASRTDTQYF. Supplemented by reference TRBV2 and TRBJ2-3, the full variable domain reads EPEVTQTPSHQVTQMGQEVILRCVPISNHLYFYWYRQILGQKVEFLVSFYNNEISEKSEIFDDQFSVERPDGSNFTLKIRSTKLEDSAMYFCAGSLASRTDTQYFGPGTRLTVL.

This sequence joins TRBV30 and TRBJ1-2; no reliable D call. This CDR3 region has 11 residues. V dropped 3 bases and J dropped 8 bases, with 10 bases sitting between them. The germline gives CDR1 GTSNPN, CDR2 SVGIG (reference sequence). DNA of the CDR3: TGTGCCTGGAGCTGGGTCGGGGGCTACACCTTC. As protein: CAWSWVGGYTF.

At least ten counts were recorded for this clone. The CDR3 region has the DNA TGTGCCAGCAGCTTTCTAGCGGGGGGGCCCCTCGGGGAGCTGTTTTTT. Translated, it gives CASSFLAGGPLGELFF. This sequence joins TRBV5-4 and TRBJ2-2; 12 nucleotides line up with TRBD2. V lost 2 bases to trimming and J lost 7 bases; unmatched junction nucleotides: 6. Germline values: CDR1 SGHNT, CDR2 YYREEE (reference sequence). The CDR3 extends over 16 amino acids.

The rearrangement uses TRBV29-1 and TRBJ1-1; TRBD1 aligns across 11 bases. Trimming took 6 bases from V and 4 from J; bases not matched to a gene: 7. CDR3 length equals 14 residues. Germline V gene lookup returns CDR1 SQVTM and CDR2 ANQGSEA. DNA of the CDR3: TGCAGCGTCGTGCGGGACAGGGGGTTCACTGAAGCTTTCTTT. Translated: CSVVRDRGFTEAFF.